This T cell receptor beta chain comes out of a study of early T cells in non-severe SARS-CoV-2 infection. A single record per CDR3 protein comes from TCRdb applying MiXCR to the 5' RACE reads. There are around 58,000 distinct CDR3 sequences in the sample; roughly 7.1% occur only once, and under 12% lies in the top ten. The CDR3 is 15 residues long. With V trimmed by 4 bases and J by 4 bases, 5 bases remained unmatched. Germline-derived CDR1 and CDR2 are SGHNT and YYREEE (reference sequence). Here the sequenced sample was whole blood, taken at baseline. The receptor was isolated from an adult who was a healthcare worker with PCR-confirmed SARS-CoV-2 infection or an uninfected control (not recorded which). This rearrangement joins TRBV5-4 to TRBJ2-7; TRBD2 agrees at 13 bases. This CDR3 reads CASSPGTSGTYEQYF. In DNA, the CDR3 is TGTGCCAGCAGCCCGGGGACTAGCGGGACGTACGAGCAGTACTTC.